What follows describes a single TCR beta chain. The target antigen is unknown. The data are from a study of radiotherapy plus CTLA-4 blockade in lung cancer. Findings of the study overall: Once radiotherapy plus ipilimumab had been given, TCR clones derived from tumor expanded in blood. Early clonal dynamics of blood T cells, together with interferon-beta, were reported as the best response predictor.

Enrolled patients, whose metastatic non-small-cell lung cancer was chemo-refractory, received focal radiation plus CTLA-4 blockade with ipilimumab. The CDR3 has 14 amino acids. V was cut by 0 bases and J by 10 bases, with 14 bases left in between. Germline CDR1 SGHNT, CDR2 YYREEE (reference sequence). Clones were read by immunoSEQ multiplex PCR, and TCRdb kept only the in-frame ones, dropping some. The table has around 99,000 clones, 88% seen once; the top ten hold 4.5% to 6%. The TCR originated in a human donor with non-small cell lung cancer that progressed on radiotherapy plus ipilimumab. The sequencing here drew on peripheral blood, taken from a patient treated with radiotherapy plus ipilimumab. V is TRBV5-4 and J is TRBJ2-1; D is undetermined. This CDR3 is CASSLVKEAREQFF. In DNA, the CDR3 is TGTGCCAGCAGCTTGGTTAAAGAAGCGCGGGAGCAGTTCTTC. Using reference TRBV5-4 and TRBJ2-1 for the parts outside the CDR3, the full variable domain is ETGVTQSPTHLIKTRGQQVTLRCSSQSGHNTVSWYQQALGQGPQFIFQYYREEENGRGNFPPRFSGLQFPNYSSELNVNALELDDSALYLCASSLVKEAREQFFGPGTRLTVL.